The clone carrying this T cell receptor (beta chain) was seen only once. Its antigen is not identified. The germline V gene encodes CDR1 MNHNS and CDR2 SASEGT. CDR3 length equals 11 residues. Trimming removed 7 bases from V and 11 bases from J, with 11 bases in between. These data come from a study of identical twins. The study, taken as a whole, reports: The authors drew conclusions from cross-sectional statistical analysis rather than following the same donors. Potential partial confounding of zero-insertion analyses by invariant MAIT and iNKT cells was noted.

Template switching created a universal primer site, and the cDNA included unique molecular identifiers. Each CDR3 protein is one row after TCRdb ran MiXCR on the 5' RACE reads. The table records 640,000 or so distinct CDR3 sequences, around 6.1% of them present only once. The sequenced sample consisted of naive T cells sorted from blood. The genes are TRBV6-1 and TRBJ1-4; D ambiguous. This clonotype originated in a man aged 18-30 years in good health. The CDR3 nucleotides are TGTGCCAGCAAGTCGGGAAAGAAACTGTTTTTT. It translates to CASKSGKKLFF.